The next 28 T cell receptor beta chains were all read from a single sample in a study of T cell responses to AZD1222 COVID-19 vaccine. Using immunoSEQ multiplex PCR, the repertoire was profiled, and TCRdb retains in-frame clones only, with some absent. The table has about 39,000 clones, 88% seen once. The material sequenced was peripheral blood, taken 28 days after the second dose of the MenACWY control vaccine. Every receptor here comes from an adult who received the MenACWY meningococcal vaccine as a control.

The V and J genes are TRBV27 and TRBJ2-7; 7 bases match TRBD2. V lost 1 base, J lost 4 bases, and 1 base stayed unmatched. The CDR3 extends over 13 amino acids. Per germline, CDR1 MNHEY and CDR2 SMNVEV (reference sequence). This CDR3 is CASSLWGGYEQYF. DNA for the CDR3: TGTGCCAGCAGTTTATGGGGGGGGTACGAGCAGTACTTC.

The J gene is TRBJ2-1, the V gene TRBV19; possibly TRBD1 for D (6 bases). Germline CDR1 reads LNHDA; CDR2 reads SQIVND (reference sequence). The CDR3 is 14 residues long. V shed 4 bases and J shed 3 bases, with 10 bases lying between them. CDR3 loop: CASSRPDSYNEQFF. In DNA, the CDR3 is TGTGCCAGTAGTAGACCGGACAGCTACAATGAGCAGTTCTTC.

The chain uses TRBV9 and TRBJ2-7; the match to TRBD1 covers 10 bases. The CDR3 spans 14 residues. The germline CDR1 and CDR2 sequences are SGDLS and YYNGEE. V lost 0 bases and J lost 6; bases outside the gene matches: 3. CDR3 nucleotide sequence: TGTGCCAGCAGCGTAGGGGACAGGGGTATCGAGCAGTACTTC. It encodes CASSVGDRGIEQYF.

V gene TRBV6-5 combines with J gene TRBJ2-5; D remains unclear. Germline-derived CDR1 and CDR2 are MNHEY and SVGAGI. V lost 5 bases, J lost 2 bases, and 12 bases lay in between. This CDR3 is 14 amino acids long. CDR3: CASSPGPEQETQYF. In DNA, the CDR3 is TGTGCCAGCAGTCCGGGCCCAGAACAAGAGACCCAGTACTTC.

V usage is TRBV7-3 and J usage is TRBJ2-1; no firm D call. Germline values: CDR1 SGHTA, CDR2 FQGTGA. CDR3 length: 13 amino acids. V lost 8 bases, J lost 1 base, and 9 bases lay in between. The CDR3 bases are TGTGCCAGCGCTAACCCTTCCTACAATGAGCAGTTCTTC. It specifies CASANPSYNEQFF.

This chain joins TRBV18 and TRBJ2-7; 7 bases are shared with TRBD1. Losses at the gene ends were 2 bases for V and 3 bases for J; bases not matched to a gene: 1. The CDR3 loop spans 13 amino acids. Germline V gene data show CDR1 as KGHSH and CDR2 as LQKENI. In DNA, the CDR3 is TGTGCCAGCTCACCAGGGACAGACTACGAGCAGTACTTC. It encodes CASSPGTDYEQYF.

The chain uses TRBV15 and TRBJ2-1; D not resolved. V gave up 1 base and J gave up 9 bases, with 10 bases separating them. The CDR3 is made up of 13 amino acids. The V gene's germline CDR1 is LNHNV and CDR2 YYDKDF (reference sequence). The CDR3 here is CATSRGSLSEQFF. CDR3 nucleotide sequence: TGTGCCACCAGCAGAGGTTCGCTGTCTGAGCAGTTCTTC.

The genes are TRBV5-1 and TRBJ2-3; 7 bases are shared with TRBD2. CDR3 size: 15 residues. The V gene end was trimmed by 6 bases and the J gene end by 0 bases; junction bases not matched to a gene: 7. Germline-derived CDR1 and CDR2 are SGHRS and YFSETQ. This CDR3 is CASTPGTTSTDTQYF. The CDR3 nucleotides are TGCGCCAGCACCCCCGGGACTACCAGCACAGATACGCAGTATTTT.

V gene TRBV28 combines with J gene TRBJ1-2, with 7 bases matching TRBD1. CDR3 size: 13 residues. The V and J ends lost 6 bases and 7 bases, in that order; junction bases with no gene match: 8. The V gene's germline CDR1 is MDHEN and CDR2 SYDVKM. CDR3 bases: TGTGCCAGCAGCGAGAGGGGGCTCAGTGGCTACACCTTC. The encoded protein is CASSERGLSGYTF.

The rearrangement uses TRBV7-9 and TRBJ1-2; TRBD1 is a possible D gene (5 bases). The CDR3 sequence is 14 residues long. V shed 1 base and J shed 2 bases, with 8 bases lying between them. Germline assignment: CDR1 SEHNR and CDR2 FQNEAQ (reference sequence). The CDR3 region has the DNA TGTGCCAGCAGCTTAGGGGGGGTCAACTATGGCTACACCTTC. It specifies CASSLGGVNYGYTF. The entire variable domain, with the rest obtained from reference TRBV7-9 and TRBJ1-2, is as follows: DTGVSQNPRHKITKRGQNVTFRCDPISEHNRLYWYRQTLGQGPEFLTYFQNEAQLEKSRLLSDRFSAERPKGSFSTLEIQRTEQGDSAMYLCASSLGGVNYGYTFGSGTRLTVV.

The gene calls are TRBV28 and TRBJ1-2; unclear D gene. The germline V gene encodes CDR1 MDHEN and CDR2 SYDVKM. The V end was cut by 10 bases, the J end by 8 bases, with 5 bases between. The CDR3 loop spans 8 amino acids. CDR3 nucleotides: TGTGCCACCGGAGGCTACACCTTC. Its translation is CATGGYTF.

This clone was recorded only once. The chain combines TRBV6-2 or TRBV6-3 with TRBJ2-1, with 13 bases aligning to TRBD2. V lost 5 bases to trimming and J lost 12 bases; unmatched junction nucleotides: 10. The CDR3 totals 15 residues. The germline gives CDR1 MNHEY, CDR2 SVGEGT. Here the CDR3 reads CASSTPRTSGRGQFF. The CDR3 DNA sequence: TGTGCCAGCAGTACACCGAGGACTAGCGGGAGAGGGCAGTTCTTC.

The chain is built from TRBV9 and TRBJ2-7, with D perhaps matching TRBD2 (6 bases). The germline V gene encodes CDR1 SGDLS and CDR2 YYNGEE. The CDR3 loop spans 15 amino acids. V was pared by 0 bases and J by 1 base, with 11 bases between. The CDR3 bases are TGTGCCAGCAGCGTAGATGGGACTGCTTCCTACGAGCAGTACTTC. The encoded protein is CASSVDGTASYEQYF.

V usage is TRBV2 and J usage is TRBJ2-2; 10 positions match TRBD1. The CDR3 length is 15 residues. In germline, CDR1 is SNHLY, CDR2 FYNNEI. J lost 5 bases, V lost 6 bases, and 6 bases had no gene match. The CDR3 coding sequence is TGTGCCAGCAGGAGGGACAGGGGTACGACCGGGGAGCTGTTTTTT. Its translation is CASRRDRGTTGELFF.

This clone has a handful of counts. CDR3 coding DNA: TGTGCCTACCTCCCAGCGAGACAGAGGGAGCAGTACTTC. Translating gives CAYLPARQREQYF. This chain joins TRBV30 and TRBJ2-7; possible D gene TRBD1, 5 bases. Germline V CDR1 and CDR2: GTSNPN, SVGIG (reference sequence). This CDR3 has 13 amino acids. Trimming removed 7 bases from V and 7 bases from J, with 20 bases in between.

This chain uses TRBV6-1 with TRBJ2-4; TRBD1 matches 9 bases. The germline gives CDR1 MNHNS, CDR2 SASEGT. The CDR3 runs to 18 residues. Losses at the gene ends were 3 bases for V and 3 bases for J; bases not matched to a gene: 12. The CDR3 region is CASSDPGTGRNSKNIQYF. CDR3 nucleotide sequence: TGTGCCAGCAGTGACCCGGGGACAGGGAGGAATAGCAAAAACATTCAGTACTTC.

This clone was counted between two and nine times. The chain combines TRBV21-1 with TRBJ1-5. TRBV21-1 represents a pseudogene. The CDR3 length is 16 residues. In DNA form, the CDR3 reads TGTGCCAGCAGCAAAGGTGGAGTGGAGGGGGGGCAGCCCCAGCATTTT. Translating it yields CASSKGGVEGGQPQHF.

The table lists this clone with a count of one. The V gene is TRBV5-1, the J gene TRBJ1-6; possible D gene TRBD1, 5 bases. Trimming shortened V by 0 bases and J by 9 bases, and 13 bases separated the two germline ends. CDR1 is SGHRS, CDR2 YFSETQ, per germline. The CDR3 is 15 amino acids. The CDR3 here is CASSLELRVGSPLHF. The CDR3, as DNA: TGCGCCAGCAGCTTGGAACTCAGGGTTGGTTCACCCCTCCACTTT. Full variable domain (rest looked up from reference TRBV5-1 and TRBJ1-6): KAGVTQTPRYLIKTRGQQVTLSCSPISGHRSVSWYQQTPGQGLQFLFEYFSETQRNKGNFPGRFSGRQFSNSRSEMNVSTLELGDSALYLCASSLELRVGSPLHFGNGTRLTVT.

The chain couples TRBV2 to TRBJ2-7; no clear D. CDR3 length equals 12 residues. CDR1 and CDR2 from the germline V gene are SNHLY and FYNNEI. The V gene lost 2 bases and the J gene lost 5 bases, with 7 bases spanning the gap. The CDR3 here is CASSEFTDEQYF. The CDR3 DNA reads TGTGCCAGCAGTGAATTCACGGACGAGCAGTACTTC.

V gene TRBV18 combines with J gene TRBJ2-7; 7 nucleotides match TRBD2. There are 15 residues in the CDR3. The V gene's germline CDR1 is KGHSH and CDR2 LQKENI. Losses at the gene ends were 3 bases for V and 2 bases for J; bases not matched to a gene: 7. The CDR3 DNA sequence: TGTGCCAGCTCACCCGGGACTAACCCTACCTACGAGCAGTACTTC. Residues: CASSPGTNPTYEQYF. The full variable domain, its missing parts supplied by reference TRBV18 and TRBJ2-7, is NAGVMQNPRHLVRRRGQEARLRCSPMKGHSHVYWYRQLPEEGLKFMVYLQKENIIDESGMPKERFSAEFPKEGPSILRIQQVVRGDSAAYFCASSPGTNPTYEQYFGPGTRLTVT.

The rearrangement joins TRBV11-2 to TRBJ1-2; weak D call: TRBD1 (5 bases). Trimming pared 2 bases from V and 0 bases from J, leaving 13 bases between. The germline CDR1 and CDR2 sequences are SGHAT and FQNNGV. CDR3 length: 16 residues. CDR3 region: CASSLRDGVTNYGYTF. The CDR3 region has the DNA TGTGCCAGCAGCTTAAGGGACGGAGTTACTAACTATGGCTACACCTTC.

V gene TRBV28 combines with J gene TRBJ1-4; tentatively, D is TRBD1 (6 bases). The CDR3 is 14 amino acids. V gave up 6 bases and J gave up 7 bases, with 15 bases separating them. From germline, CDR1 is MDHEN and CDR2 SYDVKM. The DNA of the CDR3 is TGTGCCAGCAGGTTGCGGGGGGCTGGTGAAAAACTGTTTTTT. Encoded protein: CASRLRGAGEKLFF.

The chain links TRBV7-9 to TRBJ2-7, with 9 bases identical to TRBD1. Germline loops: CDR1 SEHNR, CDR2 FQNEAQ (reference sequence). This CDR3 comprises 14 residues. V shed 4 bases, J shed 6 bases, and the junction held 7 bases outside the gene matches. The CDR3 loop is CASSWGQGFSEQYF. DNA of the CDR3: TGTGCCAGCAGCTGGGGACAGGGATTCTCCGAGCAGTACTTC.

The chain employs TRBV5-1 and TRBJ1-1; tentatively, D is TRBD1 (5 bases). V lost 6 bases and J lost 3, with 12 bases in between. CDR1 is SGHRS and CDR2 is YFSETQ in the germline V gene. The CDR3 sequence is 13 residues long. The DNA of the CDR3 is TGCGCCAGCAAGTTAACAGGAGACACTGAAGCTTTCTTT. It yields the protein CASKLTGDTEAFF. Complete variable domain (other parts from reference TRBV5-1 and TRBJ1-1): KAGVTQTPRYLIKTRGQQVTLSCSPISGHRSVSWYQQTPGQGLQFLFEYFSETQRNKGNFPGRFSGRQFSNSRSEMNVSTLELGDSALYLCASKLTGDTEAFFGQGTRLTVV.

This clone was observed a few times. The chain combines TRBV30 with TRBJ1-2; tentatively, D is TRBD1 (5 bases). Germline V gene lookup returns CDR1 GTSNPN and CDR2 SVGIG (reference sequence). CDR3 size: 16 residues. The V and J ends lost 3 bases and 4 bases respectively, with 21 bases between them. The DNA of the CDR3 is TGTGCCTGGAGCCCGCCCAGGGCCCCCCCGCCCTATGGCTACACCTTC. Encoded protein: CAWSPPRAPPPYGYTF.

The gene calls are TRBV6-6 and TRBJ2-2; 7 nucleotides match TRBD2. The CDR3 covers 16 residues. Per germline, CDR1 MNHNY and CDR2 SVGAGI (reference sequence). V lost 5 bases to trimming and J lost 0 bases; unmatched junction nucleotides: 6. The CDR3 DNA is TGTGCCAGCAGTCGAAAACTAGCGACGAACACCGGGGAGCTGTTTTTT. Its protein is CASSRKLATNTGELFF.

This chain links TRBV25-1 with TRBJ2-7, with D tentatively TRBD1 (6 bases). This CDR3 region has 13 residues. The V gene's germline CDR1 is MGHDK and CDR2 SYGVNS. Deletions cut 11 bases from V and 0 bases from J, with 14 bases between. This chain's CDR3 is CAQRTESSYEQYF. CDR3 nucleotides: TGTGCCCAAAGGACAGAAAGCTCCTACGAGCAGTACTTC.

This clone showed up just a few times. The chain joins TRBV4-1 to TRBJ2-7, with D tentatively TRBD2 (5 bases). Germline values: CDR1 MGHRA, CDR2 YSYEKL. The V end lost 4 bases, the J end lost 2 bases, and 18 bases lay between the germline ends. This CDR3 region has 16 residues. CDR3 bases: TGCGCCAGCAGCCCCGAAAGGGTTAGCGTCGCCTACGAGCAGTACTTC. It encodes CASSPERVSVAYEQYF.